This is a list of T cell receptor beta chains from one sample in a study of HIV-infected patients and healthy controls. TCRdb analysed the 5' RACE reads with MiXCR anew, one entry per CDR3 protein. The table includes about 67,000 distinct CDR3 sequences, roughly a sixth detected once. The sample was CD4+ T cells from blood. All receptors come from a human donor in good health. Both conserved end residues are part of each CDR3. The D gene is left open where the match is weak. A row's size may be missing; if present it is once, few, many or a size class.

TRBV28	TRBJ1-2	few	-	CASSLAEKYGYTF	TGTGCCAGCAGTTTAGCTGAAAAATATGGCTACACCTTC
TRBV12-3/TRBV12-4	TRBJ1-2	few	TRBD1	CASTRTGGLGGYTF	TGTGCCAGCACTCGGACAGGGGGATTGGGTGGCTACACCTTC
TRBV12-3/TRBV12-4	TRBJ2-2	-	-	CASSGRRVSTGELFF	TGTGCCAGCAGCGGGCGCAGGGTGAGCACCGGGGAGCTGTTTTTT
TRBV7-2	TRBJ2-1	-	TRBD2	CASSLVGTRGLNEQFF	TGTGCCAGCAGCTTAGTTGGGACTAGGGGCCTTAATGAGCAGTTCTTC
TRBV2	TRBJ2-4	few	TRBD1	CASSVERDRVGAKNIQYF	TGTGCCAGCAGTGTAGAGAGGGACAGGGTAGGGGCCAAAAACATTCAGTACTTC
TRBV12-3/TRBV12-4	TRBJ1-2	-	TRBD1	CASSRAQGYYGYTF	TGTGCCAGCAGTAGGGCACAGGGGTACTATGGCTACACCTTC
TRBV9	TRBJ1-2	many	-	CASSGHQLAF	TGTGCCAGCAGCGGTCATCAACTCGCCTTC
TRBV7-9	TRBJ1-5	few	-	CASSPLRGPGGQPQHF	TGTGCCAGCAGCCCCCTTAGGGGCCCCGGGGGTCAGCCCCAGCATTTT
TRBV19	TRBJ2-3	few	TRBD2	CASSTKGLAGEYATDTQYF	TGTGCCAGTAGTACGAAGGGACTAGCGGGAGAGTATGCGACAGATACGCAGTATTTT
TRBV7-3	TRBJ2-7	few	TRBD2	CASSLKVASSGTSYEQYF	TGTGCCAGCAGCTTAAAGGTTGCTTCTAGCGGGACTTCCTACGAGCAGTACTTC
TRBV29-1	TRBJ2-1	many	TRBD2	CSVGLANNEQFF	TGCAGCGTCGGACTAGCGAACAATGAGCAGTTCTTC
TRBV20-1	TRBJ1-4	few	TRBD1	CSAPQGAGEKLFF	TGCAGTGCGCCACAGGGGGCAGGGGAAAAACTGTTTTTT
TRBV30	TRBJ2-6	many	-	CASPGAGSGANVLTF	TGTGCCTCGCCCGGGGCTGGGTCTGGGGCCAACGTCCTGACTTTC
TRBV28	TRBJ2-7	few	-	CASSLSGTYEQYF	TGTGCCAGCAGTCTATCCGGGACGTACGAGCAGTACTTC
TRBV7-7	TRBJ2-3	-	-	CASSLGSYTDTQYF	TGTGCCAGCAGCTTAGGGAGTTACACAGATACGCAGTATTTT
TRBV18	TRBJ2-1	-	TRBD2	CASSPPARGGFVNEQFF	TGTGCCAGCTCACCACCGGCCCGCGGGGGTTTTGTGAATGAGCAGTTCTTC
TRBV19	TRBJ1-5	-	-	CASSIRVGDTQPQHF	TGTGCCAGTAGTATTCGGGTGGGTGATACCCAGCCCCAGCATTTT
TRBV19	TRBJ1-1	few	-	CASSSTGSPEAFF	TGTGCCAGTAGTTCAACAGGGAGCCCTGAAGCTTTCTTT
TRBV20-1	TRBJ2-7	-	TRBD1	CSAKFPGQAYEQYF	TGCAGTGCCAAATTCCCGGGACAGGCCTACGAGCAGTACTTC
TRBV4-3	TRBJ2-7	-	-	CASSQVRDYEQYF	TGCGCCAGCAGCCAAGTGAGGGATTACGAGCAGTACTTC
TRBV12-3/TRBV12-4	TRBJ1-2	-	-	CASSLERTLGYGYTF	TGTGCCAGCAGTTTAGAAAGGACATTAGGATATGGCTACACCTTC
TRBV19	TRBJ1-4	few	-	CASSLSGHSYEKLFF	TGTGCCAGTAGTCTCTCGGGACACTCGTATGAAAAACTGTTTTTT
TRBV30	TRBJ1-6	-	-	CAWSVLGSIPSPLHF	TGTGCCTGGAGTGTACTGGGGAGCATTCCATCACCCCTCCACTTT
TRBV19	TRBJ2-1	-	TRBD1	CASNPRGRFNEQFF	TGTGCCAGTAATCCCAGGGGGCGGTTTAATGAGCAGTTCTTC
TRBV20-1	TRBJ2-7	-	-	CSARDPYSYEQYF	TGCAGTGCCCGGGATCCTTACTCCTACGAGCAGTACTTC
TRBV7-3	TRBJ2-1	few	TRBD2	CASSRSGDSYNEQFF	TGTGCCAGCAGCCGCAGCGGGGACTCCTACAATGAGCAGTTCTTC
TRBV20-1	TRBJ1-3	-	-	CSILGSGNTIYF	TGCAGCATTCTGGGTTCTGGAAACACCATATATTTT